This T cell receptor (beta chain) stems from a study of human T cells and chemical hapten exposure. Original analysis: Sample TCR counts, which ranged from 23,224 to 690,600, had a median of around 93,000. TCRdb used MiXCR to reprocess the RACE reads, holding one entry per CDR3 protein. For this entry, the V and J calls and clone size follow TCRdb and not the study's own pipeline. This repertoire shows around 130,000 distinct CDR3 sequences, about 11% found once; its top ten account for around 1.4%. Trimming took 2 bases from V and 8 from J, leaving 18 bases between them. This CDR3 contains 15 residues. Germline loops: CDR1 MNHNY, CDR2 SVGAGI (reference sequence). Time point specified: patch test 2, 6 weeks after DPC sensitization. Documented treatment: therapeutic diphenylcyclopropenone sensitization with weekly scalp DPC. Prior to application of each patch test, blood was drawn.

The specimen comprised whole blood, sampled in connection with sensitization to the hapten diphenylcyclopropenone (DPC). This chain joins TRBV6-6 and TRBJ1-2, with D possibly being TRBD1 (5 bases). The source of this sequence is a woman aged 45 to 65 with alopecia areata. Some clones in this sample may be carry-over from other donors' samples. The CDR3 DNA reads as TGTGCCAGCAGTTACCGACCAGACAGAGAGGGCGGCTACACCTTC. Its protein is CASSYRPDREGGYTF.